Listed below are T cell receptor beta chains from one sample, sequenced in a study of blood T cell repertoires in COVID-19. This table comes from immunoSEQ multiplex PCR, and its TCRdb copy is limited to in-frame clones, with some not included. The data show approximately 150,000 clones, roughly 80% seen once. Sequenced sample: peripheral blood. Source of these receptors: a middle-aged man with acute or convalescent COVID-19. Each CDR3 is given with its conserved first and last residue. The D gene is left open where the match is weak. Some rows mark clone size as missing; the rest say once, few, many or name a class of expanded clone.

d_call: -
j_call: TRBJ1-1
clone_size: -
v_call: TRBV18
cdr3_nt: TGTGCCAGCTCCCCCGACACGGTGGACACTGAAGCTTTCTTT
cdr3_aa: CASSPDTVDTEAFF

d_call: TRBD1
j_call: TRBJ1-1
clone_size: -
v_call: TRBV7-9
cdr3_nt: TGTGCCAGCAGCTCCTCAGACAGGGGGCAAGCTTTCTTT
cdr3_aa: CASSSSDRGQAFF

d_call: -
j_call: TRBJ2-5
clone_size: -
v_call: TRBV27
cdr3_nt: TGTGCCAGCAGCTTTCGCGGGCAAGAGACCCAGTACTTC
cdr3_aa: CASSFRGQETQYF

d_call: -
j_call: TRBJ1-4
clone_size: -
v_call: TRBV5-1
cdr3_nt: TGCGCCAGCAGAGTTACAGGAACTAATGAAAAACTGTTTTTT
cdr3_aa: CASRVTGTNEKLFF

d_call: -
j_call: TRBJ2-5
clone_size: -
v_call: TRBV10-3
cdr3_nt: TGTGCCATCAGTGAGTCTGGGGCGGAGACCCAGTACTTC
cdr3_aa: CAISESGAETQYF

d_call: TRBD2
j_call: TRBJ2-1
clone_size: few
v_call: TRBV6-1
cdr3_nt: TGTGCCAGCAGGGAAGCGGGGGGGCGCAATGAGCAGTTCTTC
cdr3_aa: CASREAGGRNEQFF

d_call: TRBD2
j_call: TRBJ2-1
clone_size: -
v_call: TRBV27
cdr3_nt: TGTGCCAGCAGTTTGGTGGGCGCGGGGGAGGAGCAGTTCTTC
cdr3_aa: CASSLVGAGEEQFF

d_call: -
j_call: TRBJ2-2
clone_size: -
v_call: TRBV28
cdr3_nt: TGTGCCAGCAGTACGAGTAGCGGGGAGCTGTTTTTT
cdr3_aa: CASSTSSGELFF

d_call: TRBD2
j_call: TRBJ2-1
clone_size: once
v_call: TRBV10-2
cdr3_nt: TGCGCCAGCAGTGATTGGCTAGCGGGGGGTTACAATGAGCAGTTCTTC
cdr3_aa: CASSDWLAGGYNEQFF

d_call: TRBD1
j_call: TRBJ1-2
clone_size: -
v_call: TRBV29-1
cdr3_nt: TGCAGCGTCGACTCCACAGCGGGACAGGGGACGAAAAACTATGGCTACACCTTC
cdr3_aa: CSVDSTAGQGTKNYGYTF

d_call: -
j_call: TRBJ1-5
clone_size: -
v_call: TRBV3-1/TRBV3-2
cdr3_nt: TGTGCCAGCAGCCAAGAATTGGGGGGGGGTCAGCCCCAGCATTTT
cdr3_aa: CASSQELGGGQPQHF

d_call: TRBD2
j_call: TRBJ2-7
clone_size: once
v_call: TRBV28
cdr3_nt: TGTGCCAGCAGGGGGAGGGGACGGACCTACGAGCAGTACTTC
cdr3_aa: CASRGRGRTYEQYF

d_call: TRBD1
j_call: TRBJ1-3
clone_size: -
v_call: TRBV10-1
cdr3_nt: TGCGCCAGCAGTGAGTCGTTCGGACAGGCCCGCTCTGGAAACACCATATATTTT
cdr3_aa: CASSESFGQARSGNTIYF

d_call: TRBD1
j_call: TRBJ2-3
clone_size: once
v_call: TRBV27
cdr3_nt: TGTGCCAGCAGTTTACGGGGACAGGGCACAGATACGCAGTATTTT
cdr3_aa: CASSLRGQGTDTQYF

d_call: -
j_call: TRBJ1-1
clone_size: -
v_call: TRBV5-6
cdr3_nt: TGTGCCAGCAGCTTTATACTGTCGACAGACACTGAAGCTTTCTTT
cdr3_aa: CASSFILSTDTEAFF

d_call: -
j_call: TRBJ2-3
clone_size: -
v_call: TRBV14
cdr3_nt: TGTGCCAGCAGCCAAGATAGACGGTCGTTGGCGGGGGATACGCAGTATTTT
cdr3_aa: CASSQDRRSLAGDTQYF

d_call: -
j_call: TRBJ1-1
clone_size: -
v_call: TRBV11-2
cdr3_nt: TGTGCCAGCAGCCCACATACAGGGACTGAAGCTTTCTTT
cdr3_aa: CASSPHTGTEAFF

d_call: TRBD1
j_call: TRBJ1-1
clone_size: -
v_call: TRBV27
cdr3_nt: TGTGCCAGCAGACTTGAGACAGGGGGCACCGAAGGCACTGAAGCTTTCTTT
cdr3_aa: CASRLETGGTEGTEAFF

d_call: -
j_call: TRBJ1-1
clone_size: -
v_call: TRBV21-1
cdr3_nt: TGTGCCAGCTGCAGGCAGAACACTGAAGCTTTCTTT
cdr3_aa: CASCRQNTEAFF

d_call: -
j_call: TRBJ2-2
clone_size: -
v_call: TRBV11-3
cdr3_nt: TGTGCCAGCAGCTTCCAGGGGGGCGATACCGGGGAGCTGTTTTTT
cdr3_aa: CASSFQGGDTGELFF

d_call: -
j_call: TRBJ1-2
clone_size: -
v_call: TRBV5-6
cdr3_nt: TGTGCCAGCAGCTTGGTCGGCAGGGCCCAAGAAGGCTACACCTTC
cdr3_aa: CASSLVGRAQEGYTF

d_call: -
j_call: TRBJ2-7
clone_size: -
v_call: TRBV5-6
cdr3_nt: TGTGCCAGCAGCTTGGGAAAAGGGGCCTACGAGCAGTACTTC
cdr3_aa: CASSLGKGAYEQYF

d_call: TRBD1
j_call: TRBJ1-1
clone_size: -
v_call: TRBV30
cdr3_nt: TGTGCCTGGAGTGTAAAGGGGGCGCTTATTGCTTTCTTT
cdr3_aa: CAWSVKGALIAFF

d_call: -
j_call: TRBJ1-2
clone_size: -
v_call: TRBV28
cdr3_nt: TGTGCCAGCAGTTTGGGAGTATTTAACTATGGCTACACCTTC
cdr3_aa: CASSLGVFNYGYTF

d_call: TRBD2
j_call: TRBJ2-5
clone_size: -
v_call: TRBV30
cdr3_nt: TGTGCCTGGGGACTAGCGGGGGGGCCCAGAGAGACCCAGTACTTC
cdr3_aa: CAWGLAGGPRETQYF